This is a list of T cell receptor beta chains from one sample in a study of beta chain features in type 1 diabetes. Libraries were prepared by immunoSEQ multiplex PCR; TCRdb keeps only in-frame clonotypes and omits some of them. Altogether some 360,000 clones are present, 8.5% to 10% being singletons, with the ten largest covering approximately 0.55%. Sample: central memory CD4+ T cells from blood. The receptors derive from a man aged 30 to 39 with type 1 diabetes. The CDR3 runs from the conserved cysteine through the conserved F or W. The D gene is left open where the match is weak. Clone size is given for some rows only: seen once, a few or many times, or a class if the clone is expanded.

size | J | D | V | DNA | CDR3
few | TRBJ2-3 | TRBD2 | TRBV6-5 | TGTGCCAGCAGTTACTCTCTCCGGGAGGGCCTCGATACGCAGTATTTT | CASSYSLREGLDTQYF
few | TRBJ2-7 | TRBD1 | TRBV7-2 | TGTGCCAGCAGCTCCCTAAGGACAGGGGGGCCGGGGGAGCAGTACTTC | CASSSLRTGGPGEQYF
few | TRBJ2-5 | TRBD2 | TRBV5-1 | TGCGCCAGCAGCTTGGGGCTAGCGGGAGTACGGTCAAGCGAGACCCAGTACTTC | CASSLGLAGVRSSETQYF
few | TRBJ2-7 | TRBD1 | TRBV7-2 | TGTGCCAGCAGCTCTGGACAGGACTACGAGCAGTACTTC | CASSSGQDYEQYF
few | TRBJ2-3 | . | TRBV7-9 | TGTGCCAGCAGCCCCTACGGAGCCACAGATACGCAGTATTTT | CASSPYGATDTQYF
. | TRBJ1-5 | . | TRBV6-6 | TGTGCCAGCAGAGGTCGGGGGATGGGTCAGCCCCAGCATTTT | CASRGRGMGQPQHF
. | TRBJ2-5 | . | TRBV5-4 | TGTGCCAGCAGCTTGGATGGGGCTTGGGAGACCCAGTACTTC | CASSLDGAWETQYF
. | TRBJ1-2 | . | TRBV7-6 | TGTGCCAGCAGCTTGACCCGGACAGAGGGCTACACCTTC | CASSLTRTEGYTF
few | TRBJ2-7 | TRBD1 | TRBV11-2 | TGTGCCAGCAGCTCCCCAAGACAGGGGCACTACGAGCAGTACTTC | CASSSPRQGHYEQYF
. | TRBJ1-4 | TRBD1 | TRBV7-9 | TGTGCCAGCAGCGGCCTTTTGACAGGGTTAAATGAAAAACTGTTTTTT | CASSGLLTGLNEKLFF
many | TRBJ2-7 | . | TRBV28 | TGTGCCAGCAGTCAGTCGACAGAGCAGTACTTC | CASSQSTEQYF
few | TRBJ2-7 | TRBD2 | TRBV7-9 | TGTGCCAGCAGCATCACTAGCGGCTACGAGCAGTACTTC | CASSITSGYEQYF
. | TRBJ1-5 | . | TRBV6-6 | TGTGCCAGCAGTGCCAACTCCGGGGAAGGGGGTCAGCCCCAGCATTTT | CASSANSGEGGQPQHF
many | TRBJ2-7 | . | TRBV7-2 | TGTGCCAGCAGTAGCAGGTCCTCCTACGAGCAGTACTTC | CASSSRSSYEQYF
few | TRBJ1-4 | TRBD1 | TRBV5-4 | TGTGCCAGCAGCTTGATCCAGGGGGGTTCTGAAAAACTGTTTTTT | CASSLIQGGSEKLFF
. | TRBJ2-1 | . | TRBV7-8 | TGTGCCAGCAGCTTGATGCAGGTTTGGTTCTTC | CASSLMQVWFF
few | TRBJ2-3 | . | TRBV7-9 | TGTGCCAGCAGCCCATCCTATGTAGGTGGCACAGATACGCAGTATTTT | CASSPSYVGGTDTQYF
many | TRBJ1-2 | . | TRBV29-1 | TGCAGCGTTGTATCCGGACGGGGCTACACCTTC | CSVVSGRGYTF
few | TRBJ2-5 | . | TRBV6-5 | TGTGCCAGCAGTTACCAGCAGGGGCGAGAGACCCAGTACTTC | CASSYQQGRETQYF
few | TRBJ2-7 | . | TRBV6-5 | TGTGCCAGCAGTTACCAGGCTAGGGGCAGCGAGCAGTACTTC | CASSYQARGSEQYF
. | TRBJ2-5 | . | TRBV5-1 | TGCGCCAGCAGCTTGTCGGGGGCCCCGTCCCAAGAGACCCAGTACTTC | CASSLSGAPSQETQYF
few | TRBJ2-2 | . | TRBV5-1 | TGCGCCAGCAGCTTGGATTCTCCGAACGGGGAGCTGTTTTTT | CASSLDSPNGELFF
few | TRBJ2-1 | TRBD2 | TRBV4-3 | TGCGCCAGCAGCCAGGGGGGACTAGCAAGTGAGCAGTTCTTC | CASSQGGLASEQFF
. | TRBJ2-6 | . | TRBV7-7 | TGTGCCAGCAGCTTGGGGAGCTCTGGGGCCAACGTCCTGACTTTC | CASSLGSSGANVLTF
. | TRBJ1-4 | TRBD1 | TRBV7-9 | TGTGCCAGCAGCACGGGTTGGACAGGGGGCGGTGAAAAACTGTTTTTT | CASSTGWTGGGEKLFF
few | TRBJ2-4 | TRBD1 | TRBV18 | TGTGCCAGCTCACCGACAGGGCCCGGTGAGGCCAAAAACATTCAGTACTTC | CASSPTGPGEAKNIQYF
. | TRBJ2-2 | TRBD1 | TRBV2 | TGTGCCAGCAGGGGGGCAACAGGGGACACCGGGGAGCTGTTTTTT | CASRGATGDTGELFF
few | TRBJ2-1 | TRBD2 | TRBV7-2 | TGTGCCAGCAGCCTCACTAGCGGCACGTACAATGAGCAGTTCTTC | CASSLTSGTYNEQFF
. | TRBJ2-5 | TRBD1 | TRBV5-1 | TGCGCCAGCAGCCGTGACAGGGGGGAGACCCAGTACTTC | CASSRDRGETQYF
. | TRBJ2-3 | TRBD2 | TRBV19 | TGTGCCAGTAGTATAGTAGCGGGAGCGGCAGATACGCAGTATTTT | CASSIVAGAADTQYF
few | TRBJ2-1 | . | TRBV19 | TGTGCCAGTAGTGGCAGACAGGCTACGGCTTACAATGAGCAGTTCTTC | CASSGRQATAYNEQFF
. | TRBJ1-3 | . | TRBV5-4 | TGTGCCAGCAGCCGAACAGGCTCTGGAAACACCATATATTTT | CASSRTGSGNTIYF
few | TRBJ2-7 | . | TRBV4-2 | TGTGCCAGCAGCCAAGAAGCGACATTTGGACGGGACGCCTACGAGCAGTACTTC | CASSQEATFGRDAYEQYF
few | TRBJ2-5 | . | TRBV6-5 | TGTGCCATCAGTGAGGGGCGGGACGAGACCCAGTACTTC | CAISEGRDETQYF
few | TRBJ2-5 | TRBD2 | TRBV7-7 | TGTGCTAGCAGCTTAAATTCGGGGGGCCAAGAGACCCAGTACTTC | CASSLNSGGQETQYF
few | TRBJ2-1 | . | TRBV10-3 | TGTGCCGGCAGAGGATGGAATGAGCAGTTCTTC | CAGRGWNEQFF
few | TRBJ2-5 | TRBD1 | TRBV2 | TGTGCCGGCAGGGGGCGCTCGGAGACCCAGTACTTC | CAGRGRSETQYF
. | TRBJ2-7 | . | TRBV10-3 | TGTGCCATCAGCCCGGCGGCAGGCCCTTCCTACGAGCAGTACTTC | CAISPAAGPSYEQYF
. | TRBJ2-7 | TRBD2 | TRBV19 | TGTGCCAGTAAGGCTAGCGGAGTCTACGAGCAGTACTTC | CASKASGVYEQYF
. | TRBJ1-6 | TRBD1 | TRBV6-6 | TGTGCCAGCAGTTACCCGCCGACAGGGCAGGATTCACCCCTCCACTTT | CASSYPPTGQDSPLHF
. | TRBJ2-7 | . | TRBV10-3 | TGTGCCATCATGAGGGGGGACACTGTCTACGAGCAGTACTTC | CAIMRGDTVYEQYF
many | TRBJ1-3 | . | TRBV2 | TGTGCCAGCAGTGAAGCCATTGGAAACACCATATATTTT | CASSEAIGNTIYF
few | TRBJ2-3 | TRBD2 | TRBV27 | TGTGCCAGCAGCCCCCTCCAGCGGGAGCCCCCCGATACGCAGTATTTT | CASSPLQREPPDTQYF
few | TRBJ1-2 | . | TRBV5-4 | TGTGCCAGCAGCCCCCGTGACGCTTCGCTCTATGGCTACACCTTC | CASSPRDASLYGYTF
. | TRBJ2-7 | . | TRBV18 | TGTGCCAGCTCACCACCCCGCGCAGGGGGGCTCTACGAGCAGTACTTC | CASSPPRAGGLYEQYF
. | TRBJ2-7 | TRBD1 | TRBV5-1 | TGCGCCAGCAGCTTGGGTAATGGACAGGACTACGAGCAGTACTTC | CASSLGNGQDYEQYF
. | TRBJ2-5 | . | TRBV29-1 | TGCAGCGCCTTACGCGGAGAGACCCAGTACTTC | CSALRGETQYF
. | TRBJ2-3 | . | TRBV28 | TGTGCCAGCAGTACCAGCGGTAGGGCAGATACGCAGTATTTT | CASSTSGRADTQYF
. | TRBJ2-3 | . | TRBV6-4 | TGTGCCAGCAGTGATTTGAGGGATACGCAGTATTTT | CASSDLRDTQYF
few | TRBJ1-5 | . | TRBV27 | TGTGCCAGCAGTCCCACGAGGCAGGGTAGTCAGCCCCAGCATTTT | CASSPTRQGSQPQHF